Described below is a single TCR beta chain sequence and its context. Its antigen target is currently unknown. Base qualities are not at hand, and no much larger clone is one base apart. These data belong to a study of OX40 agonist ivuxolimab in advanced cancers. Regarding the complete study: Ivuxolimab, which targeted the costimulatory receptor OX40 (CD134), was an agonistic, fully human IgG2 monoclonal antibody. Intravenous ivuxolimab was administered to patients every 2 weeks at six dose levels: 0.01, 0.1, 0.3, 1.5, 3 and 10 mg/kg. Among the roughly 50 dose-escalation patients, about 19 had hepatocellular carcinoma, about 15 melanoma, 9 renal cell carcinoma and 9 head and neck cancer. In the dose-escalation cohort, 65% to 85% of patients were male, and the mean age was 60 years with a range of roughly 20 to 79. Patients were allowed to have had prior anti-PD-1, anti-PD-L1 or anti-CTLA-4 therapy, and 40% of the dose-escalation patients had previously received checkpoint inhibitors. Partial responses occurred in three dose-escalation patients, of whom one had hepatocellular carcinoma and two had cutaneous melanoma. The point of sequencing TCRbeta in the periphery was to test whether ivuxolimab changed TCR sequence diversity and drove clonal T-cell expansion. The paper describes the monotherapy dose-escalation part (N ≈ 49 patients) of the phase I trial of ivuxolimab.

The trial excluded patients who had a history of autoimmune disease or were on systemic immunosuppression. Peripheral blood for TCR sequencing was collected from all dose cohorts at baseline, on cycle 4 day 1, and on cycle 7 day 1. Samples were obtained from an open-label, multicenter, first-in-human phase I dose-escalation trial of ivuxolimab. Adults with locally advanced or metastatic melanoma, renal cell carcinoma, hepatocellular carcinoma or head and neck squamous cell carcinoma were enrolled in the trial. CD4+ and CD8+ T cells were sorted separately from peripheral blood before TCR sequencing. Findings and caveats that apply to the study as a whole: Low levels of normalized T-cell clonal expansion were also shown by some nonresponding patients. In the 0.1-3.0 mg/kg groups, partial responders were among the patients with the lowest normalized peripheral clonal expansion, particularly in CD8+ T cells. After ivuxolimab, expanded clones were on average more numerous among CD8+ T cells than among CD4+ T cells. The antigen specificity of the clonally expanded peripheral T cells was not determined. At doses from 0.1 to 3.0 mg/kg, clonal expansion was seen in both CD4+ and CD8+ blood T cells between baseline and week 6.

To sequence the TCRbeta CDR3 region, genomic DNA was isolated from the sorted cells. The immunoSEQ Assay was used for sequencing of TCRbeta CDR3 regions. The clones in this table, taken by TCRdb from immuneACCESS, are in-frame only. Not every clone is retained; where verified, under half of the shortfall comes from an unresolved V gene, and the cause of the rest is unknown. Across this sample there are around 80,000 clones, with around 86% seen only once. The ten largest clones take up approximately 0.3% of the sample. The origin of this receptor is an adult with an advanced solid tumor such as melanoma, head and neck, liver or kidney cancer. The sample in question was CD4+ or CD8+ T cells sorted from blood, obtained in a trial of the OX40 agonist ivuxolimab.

The CDR3 sequence is CASKGLGANVLTF. The sequenced DNA is TGTGCCAGCAAAGGTCTGGGGGCCAACGTCCTGACTTTC. Here the chain combines TRBV28 and TRBJ2-6; there is no confident call for the D gene. Including cysteine and phenylalanine, the CDR3 has 13 amino acids. The read is trimmed to its CDR3 DNA, 39 bases read in frame from base 1. The germline V gene encodes CDR1 MDHEN and CDR2 SYDVKM. V sheds 7 bases and J sheds 4 bases, leaving 8 bases between their ends.